The present TCR beta chain was sequenced within a study of blood T cell repertoires in COVID-19. The study recruited people aged about 18 to 89 years across about two dozen US areas. Clinical histories supplied by participants themselves formed the basis of cohort assignment. CDR3 length: 15 amino acids. Looked up from germline, CDR1 is LGHDT and CDR2 is YNNKEL (reference sequence). Trimming removed 4 bases from V and 8 bases from J; junction bases left unmatched: 5. The authors' processing: For nucleated cells, counts were estimated from reference gene primer amplification. The assay was immunoSEQ multiplex PCR, and TCRdb's table has in-frame clones only and misses some. V and J calls and clone size are as listed in that table; D and trimming were resolved from the DNA. Among about 430,000 clones listed, roughly 90% were seen once.

The sequencing input was PBMCs or T cells enriched from blood (not recorded which). This chain connects TRBV3-1 (or the pseudogene TRBV3-2) to TRBJ2-1; 13 positions agree with TRBD2. This TCR derives from a woman aged 25-40 years with acute COVID-19. This CDR3 reads CASSRLAGGFYEQFF. CDR3 DNA: TGTGCCAGCAGCCGACTAGCGGGGGGATTTTATGAGCAGTTCTTC.